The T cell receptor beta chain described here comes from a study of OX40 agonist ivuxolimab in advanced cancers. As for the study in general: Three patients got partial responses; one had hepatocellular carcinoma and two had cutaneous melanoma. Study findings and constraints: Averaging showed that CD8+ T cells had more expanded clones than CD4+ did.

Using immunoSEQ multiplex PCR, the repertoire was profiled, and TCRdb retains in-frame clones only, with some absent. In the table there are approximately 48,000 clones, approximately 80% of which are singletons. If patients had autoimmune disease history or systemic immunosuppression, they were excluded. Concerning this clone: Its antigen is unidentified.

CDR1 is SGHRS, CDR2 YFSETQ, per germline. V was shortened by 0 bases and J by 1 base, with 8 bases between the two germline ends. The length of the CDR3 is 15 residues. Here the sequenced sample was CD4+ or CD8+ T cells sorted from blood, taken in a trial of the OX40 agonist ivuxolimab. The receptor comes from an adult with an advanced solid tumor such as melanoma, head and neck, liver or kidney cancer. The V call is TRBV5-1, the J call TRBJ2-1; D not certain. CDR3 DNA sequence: TGCGCCAGCAGCTTGGGGGGTAGGTCCTACAATGAGCAGTTCTTC. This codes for CASSLGGRSYNEQFF. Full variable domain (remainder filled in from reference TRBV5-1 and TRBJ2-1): KAGVTQTPRYLIKTRGQQVTLSCSPISGHRSVSWYQQTPGQGLQFLFEYFSETQRNKGNFPGRFSGRQFSNSRSEMNVSTLELGDSALYLCASSLGGRSYNEQFFGPGTRLTVL.